This paragraph covers one T cell receptor (beta chain) sequence. CDR3 length equals 17 residues. Looked up from germline, CDR1 is SGHVS and CDR2 is FQNEAQ. The junction had 16 bases not matched to a gene; V was cut back by 5 bases and J by 5 bases. The data derive from a study of shared clonotypes between healthy human individuals. Study details: Three CD4 naive, three CD4 memory, two CD8 naive and one CD8 memory plate were used per donor.

The assay was immunoSEQ multiplex PCR, and TCRdb's table has in-frame clones only and misses some. The sample holds 600,000 or so clones; 85% to 95% are singletons and the top ten take 0.11%. Selected positively for CCR7 and CD45RO-negative, naive CD8 cells excluded terminally differentiated effector memory CD45RA+ cells. All donors were healthy HIV-negative adults lacking recent acute infections or vaccinations. This chain joins TRBV7-8 and TRBJ1-2; 8 bases align to TRBD1. The receptor was isolated from a woman in her twenties or thirties in good health. Source material: naive CD8+ T cells sorted from blood. The CDR3 here is CASSPDRGLTSLYGYTF. The DNA of the CDR3 is TGTGCCAGCAGCCCAGACAGGGGCCTTACCTCCTTGTATGGCTACACCTTC. The entire variable domain, with the rest obtained from reference TRBV7-8 and TRBJ1-2, is as follows: GAGVSQSPRYKVAKRGQDVALRCDPISGHVSLFWYQQALGQGPEFLTYFQNEAQLDKSGLPSDRFFAERPEGSVSTLKIQRTQQEDSAVYLCASSPDRGLTSLYGYTFGSGTRLTVV.